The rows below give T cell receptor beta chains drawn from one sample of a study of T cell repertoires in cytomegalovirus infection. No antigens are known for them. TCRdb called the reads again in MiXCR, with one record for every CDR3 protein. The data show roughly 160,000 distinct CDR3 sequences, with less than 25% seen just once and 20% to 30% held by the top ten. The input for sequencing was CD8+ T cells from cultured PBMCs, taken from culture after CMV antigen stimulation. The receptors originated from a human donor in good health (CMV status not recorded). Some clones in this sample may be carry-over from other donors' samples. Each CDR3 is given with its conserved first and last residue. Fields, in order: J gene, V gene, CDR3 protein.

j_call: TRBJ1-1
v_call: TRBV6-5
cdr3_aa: CASSYSLRGTEAFF

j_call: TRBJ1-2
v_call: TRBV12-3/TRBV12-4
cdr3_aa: CASSPGTGHYGYTF

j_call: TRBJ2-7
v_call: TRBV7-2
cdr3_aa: CASSLNGVGQGPFEQYF

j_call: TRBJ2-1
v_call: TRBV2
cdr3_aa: CASRSGGPNEQFF

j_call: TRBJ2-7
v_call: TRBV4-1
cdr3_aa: CASSQDIGYYEQYF

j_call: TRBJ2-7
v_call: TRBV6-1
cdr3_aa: CASSEESDRDGYEQYF

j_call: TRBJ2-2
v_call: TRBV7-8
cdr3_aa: CASSPPGWVGTGELFF

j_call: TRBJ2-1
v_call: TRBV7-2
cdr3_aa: CASSLAPIGTGSNEQFF

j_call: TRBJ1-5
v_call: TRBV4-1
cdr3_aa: CASSQAGERNQPQHF

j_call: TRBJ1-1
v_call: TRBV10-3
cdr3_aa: CAISESGQGNTEAFF

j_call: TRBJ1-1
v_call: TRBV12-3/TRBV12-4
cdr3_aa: CASRDSWNTEAFF

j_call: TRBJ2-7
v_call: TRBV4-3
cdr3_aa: CASSQGNKGQRNEQYF

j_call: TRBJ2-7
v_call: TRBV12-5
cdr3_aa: CASGGGLAPSYEQYF

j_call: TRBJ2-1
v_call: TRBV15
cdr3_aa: CATSQERGLRNEQFF

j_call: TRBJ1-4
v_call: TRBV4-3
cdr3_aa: CASSQVMTENEKLFF

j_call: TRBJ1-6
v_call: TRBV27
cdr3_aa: CASSPTTGARNSPLHF

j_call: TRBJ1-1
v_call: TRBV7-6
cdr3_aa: CASSLNDRANAEAFF

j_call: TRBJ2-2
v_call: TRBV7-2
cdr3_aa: CASSLRPGLAGNTGELFF

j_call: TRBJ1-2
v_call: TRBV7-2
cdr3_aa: CASSLPVPQPFYGYTF

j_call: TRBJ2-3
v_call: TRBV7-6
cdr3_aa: CASSLALGLAGGFDTQYF

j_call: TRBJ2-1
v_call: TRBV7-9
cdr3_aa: CASSSGTGNHEQFF

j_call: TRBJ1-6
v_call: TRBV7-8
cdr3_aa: CASSLANNSPLHF

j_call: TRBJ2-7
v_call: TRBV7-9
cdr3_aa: CASSLPGQDSYEQYF

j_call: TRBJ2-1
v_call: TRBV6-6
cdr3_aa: CASNLSPGGPNEQFF

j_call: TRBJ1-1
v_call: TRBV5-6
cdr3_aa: CASTPGDRGGTTEAFF

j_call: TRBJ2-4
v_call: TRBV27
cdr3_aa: CASSPRTGGGAAKNIQYF

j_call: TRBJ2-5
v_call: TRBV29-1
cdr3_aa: CSPRLAGVETQYF

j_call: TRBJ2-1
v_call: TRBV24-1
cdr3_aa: CATSDSSGGAFNEQFF

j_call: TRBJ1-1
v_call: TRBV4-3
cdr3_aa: CASSQEQSNTEAFF

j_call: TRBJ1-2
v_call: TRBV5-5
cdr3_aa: CASSLKGGSPFDYGYTF

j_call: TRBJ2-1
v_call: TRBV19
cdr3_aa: CASTQGRYNEQFF

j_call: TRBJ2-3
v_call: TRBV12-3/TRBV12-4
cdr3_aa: CASSLASTDTQYF

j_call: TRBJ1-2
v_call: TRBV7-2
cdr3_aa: CASSFRVFNYGYTF

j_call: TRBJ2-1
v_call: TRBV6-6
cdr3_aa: CASSYKSWGEQFF

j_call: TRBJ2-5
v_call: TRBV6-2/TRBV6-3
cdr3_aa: CASSPGLAGTRETQYF

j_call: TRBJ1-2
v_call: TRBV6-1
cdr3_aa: CASSEALTATNYGYTF

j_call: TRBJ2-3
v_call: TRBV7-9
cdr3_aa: CASSFGSLAGRTDTQYF

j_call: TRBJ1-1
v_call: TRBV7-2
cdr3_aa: CASSPAVGRDEAFF

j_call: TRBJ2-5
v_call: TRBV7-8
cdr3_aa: CASSLVATSVQETQYF

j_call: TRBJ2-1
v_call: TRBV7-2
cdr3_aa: CASSLASLAGGSSYNEQFF

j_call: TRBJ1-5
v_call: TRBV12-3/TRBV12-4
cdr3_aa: CASSEAREPDQPQHF

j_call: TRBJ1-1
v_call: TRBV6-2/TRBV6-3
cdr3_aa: CASSYSKDMNTEAFF

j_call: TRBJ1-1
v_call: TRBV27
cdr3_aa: CASSDRVRTEAFF

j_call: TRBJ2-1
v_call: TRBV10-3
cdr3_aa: CAIRLGLAYNEQFF

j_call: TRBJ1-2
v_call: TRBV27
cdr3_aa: CASSKNRDRETPDYGYTF

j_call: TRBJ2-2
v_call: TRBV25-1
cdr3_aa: CASSELDLAVNTGELFF

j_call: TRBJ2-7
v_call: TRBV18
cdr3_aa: CASSRPGLASDDYEQYF